This passage covers 8 T cell receptor beta chains from one sample sequenced in a study. A single record per CDR3 protein comes from TCRdb applying MiXCR to the 5' RACE reads. The sample contains under 60,000 distinct CDR3 sequences, more than 25% of which appear only once. Input material: naive CD4+ T cells sorted from blood. Subset: naive CD4+ T cells, CD4+CD45RA+CD25-. The receptors here all came from a female donor with breast cancer.

V usage is TRBV18 and J usage is TRBJ1-1; D possibly corresponds to TRBD1 (5 bases). The CDR3 runs 13 residues. V dropped 6 bases and J dropped 8 bases, with 16 bases sitting between them. Germline loops: CDR1 KGHSH, CDR2 LQKENI. This chain's CDR3 is CASSGGPTMEAFF. In DNA form, the CDR3 reads TGTGCCAGCTCGGGGGGACCGACAATGGAAGCTTTCTTT.

V is TRBV3-1 and J is TRBJ1-2; no definite D call. Germline V gene sequence: CDR1 LGHDT, CDR2 YNNKEL (reference sequence). Trimming took off 0 bases at V and 13 bases at J, with 6 bases between the two ends. The CDR3 is 10 amino acids. CDR3 DNA: TGTGCCAGCAGCCAAGAATTCTTCACCTTC. Its protein is CASSQEFFTF.

The rearrangement joins TRBV20-1 to TRBJ2-7; 7 nucleotides match TRBD2. The germline CDR1 and CDR2 sequences are DFQATT and SNEGSKA (reference sequence). This CDR3 spans 15 amino acids. V lost 8 bases to trimming and J lost 0 bases; unmatched junction nucleotides: 13. The CDR3 region is CSTGLSGPNSYEQYF. The CDR3 DNA follows: TGCAGTACGGGACTAAGCGGGCCCAACTCCTACGAGCAGTACTTC.

CDR3 region: CASRSAGASSYNEQFF. The DNA of the CDR3 is TGCGCCAGCAGGTCGGCGGGGGCGAGCTCCTACAATGAGCAGTTCTTC. The chain uses TRBV5-1 and TRBJ2-1; TRBD2 is a possible D gene (7 bases). The CDR3 has 16 amino acids. CDR1 and CDR2 from the germline V gene are SGHRS and YFSETQ. V was cut by 5 bases and J by 0 bases, with 15 bases left in between.

This clonotype was counted at least ten times. The rearrangement links TRBV5-1 to TRBJ2-3, with D perhaps assigned TRBD1 or TRBD2 (7 bases each). The CDR3 has 17 residues. The V gene's germline CDR1 is SGHRS and CDR2 YFSETQ. V dropped 4 bases and J dropped 1 base, with 19 bases sitting between them. The CDR3 reads CASSPGLPRGGTDTQYF. The CDR3 DNA reads as TGCGCCAGCAGCCCGGGACTACCCAGGGGGGGCACAGATACGCAGTATTTT.

The V gene is TRBV20-1, the J gene TRBJ1-5; D not resolved. CDR3 length equals 15 residues. Germline V gene data show CDR1 as DFQATT and CDR2 as SNEGSKA (reference sequence). V lost 1 base and J lost 3, with 13 bases in between. In nucleotides, the CDR3 is TGCAGTGCTAGAGGGGCCAGAGATCCCAATCAGCCCCAGCATTTT. It translates to CSARGARDPNQPQHF.

This clonotype was seen a few times. CDR3 DNA: TGCAGTGCTAGGGAACAGGGGGCGTTGGGGACCCAGTACTTC. It is translated as CSAREQGALGTQYF. The V gene is TRBV20-1, the J gene TRBJ2-5; TRBD1 matches at 9 bases. Germline V gene sequence: CDR1 DFQATT, CDR2 SNEGSKA (reference sequence). The CDR3 is 14 amino acids. V lost 3 bases and J lost 7; bases outside the gene matches: 9.

The chain recombines TRBV20-1 with TRBJ2-1, with D possibly being TRBD1 or TRBD2 (5 bases each). Germline values: CDR1 DFQATT, CDR2 SNEGSKA (reference sequence). V was shortened by 3 bases and J by 7 bases, with 19 bases between the two germline ends. CDR3 length: 15 amino acids. The CDR3: CSASSPGRDHNEQFF. The CDR3 DNA is TGCAGTGCTAGCTCGCCGGGACGAGATCATAATGAGCAGTTCTTC.